This section outlines one T cell receptor (beta chain) sequence together with its context. This specimen comes from a study of T cell changes during pregnancy in multiple sclerosis. Only in-frame clones appear in the TCRdb table, and some are missing; sequencing was by immunoSEQ multiplex PCR. The data hold under 70,000 clones, with about 90% observed a single time. The CDR3 runs to 13 residues. Looked up from germline, CDR1 is LGHNA and CDR2 is YSLEER. The V segment lost 6 bases and the J segment 6 bases; nucleotides outside the gene matches: 5. The sample here was CD4+ T cells from peripheral blood mononuclear cells, taken in the first trimester of pregnancy. The chain couples TRBV4-3 to TRBJ1-5; 7 positions agree with TRBD1. The TCR was taken from a female donor with multiple sclerosis, enrolled in a pregnancy study. In DNA form, the CDR3 reads TGCGCCAGCAGTGACAGGGTAGGTCAGCCCCAGCATTTT. This sequence encodes CASSDRVGQPQHF.